This TCR beta chain was obtained from a study of shared clonotypes between healthy human individuals. Measured with immunoSEQ multiplex PCR; TCRdb has only the in-frame clones, and not every one. The repertoire holds approximately 500,000 clones, with about 95% as singletons. Splitting of CD4+ cells produced CD45RA+ naive and CD45RA-negative memory subsets. Germline V gene lookup returns CDR1 SGHNT and CDR2 YYREEE (reference sequence). CDR3 length equals 16 residues. Trimming shortened V by 0 bases and J by 0 bases, and 11 bases separated the two germline ends. V gene TRBV5-4 combines with J gene TRBJ2-3; TRBD2 might be the D (5 bases). The clonotype comes from a woman aged 25 to 45 in good health. Sequencing was performed on naive CD4+ T cells sorted from blood. Regarding subset: CD45RA+ positively selected. The CDR3 protein is CASSLVPGLSTDTQYF. The CDR3 bases are TGTGCCAGCAGCTTGGTCCCGGGATTGAGCACAGATACGCAGTATTTT.